This passage covers 17 T cell receptor beta chains from one sample sequenced in a study of blood T cell repertoires in COVID-19. Only in-frame clones appear in the TCRdb table, and some are missing; sequencing was by immunoSEQ multiplex PCR. The table has under 130,000 clones, 81% seen once. Sequenced material: peripheral blood. The receptors derive from a man at least 80 years old with acute or convalescent COVID-19.

This clone was recorded once. The J gene is TRBJ2-3, the V gene TRBV7-3, with 12 bases lining up with TRBD2. This CDR3 comprises 16 residues. V gave up 4 bases and J gave up 7 bases; unmatched junction bases: 9. Germline V lookup: CDR1 SGHTA, CDR2 FQGTGA. The chain's CDR3 is CASSSDLAGGINTQYF. The CDR3 nucleotides read TGTGCCAGCAGCTCGGATCTAGCGGGAGGGATAAATACGCAGTATTTT.

The chain is built from TRBV7-9 and TRBJ1-5; D gene unclear. This CDR3 comprises 14 residues. Trimming removed 7 bases from V and 6 bases from J, with 16 bases in between. The V gene's germline CDR1 is SEHNR and CDR2 FQNEAQ (reference sequence). The CDR3 sequence is CASTDGGKSQPQHF. CDR3 nucleotides: TGTGCCAGCACCGACGGAGGGAAGAGTCAGCCCCAGCATTTT.

This clone was recorded once. The chain links TRBV19 to TRBJ1-2, with 8 positions matching TRBD1. Unmatched junction bases numbered 7, after V lost 5 bases and J lost 2 bases. The CDR3 extends over 15 amino acids. Germline V gene data show CDR1 as LNHDA and CDR2 as SQIVND (reference sequence). CDR3 region: CASSPTYRGNYGYTF. The CDR3, as DNA: TGTGCCAGTAGTCCTACCTACAGGGGGAACTATGGCTACACCTTC.

The count of this clone is one. This chain connects TRBV7-9 to TRBJ2-3; D might be TRBD2 (7 bases). Deletions cut 2 bases from V and 6 bases from J, with 18 bases between. This CDR3 comprises 16 residues. Per germline, CDR1 SEHNR and CDR2 FQNEAQ (reference sequence). This chain's CDR3 is CASSLTSARGADTQYF. The CDR3, as DNA: TGTGCCAGCAGCTTAACTAGCGCCCGGGGGGCGGATACGCAGTATTTT.

The chain is built from TRBV10-3 and TRBJ2-7; D is ambiguous. V was shortened by 5 bases and J by 1 base, with 12 bases between the two germline ends. Germline CDR1 ENHRY, CDR2 SYGVKD. The CDR3 totals 14 residues. CDR3 coding DNA: TGTGCCATCAGTATAGGCTACAGTTCCTACGAGCAGTACTTC. The encoded protein is CAISIGYSSYEQYF.

V and J are TRBV7-8 and TRBJ1-2; 11 nucleotides line up with TRBD1. Trimming removed 5 bases from V and 7 bases from J; junction bases left unmatched: 9. This CDR3 spans 15 amino acids. Per germline, CDR1 SGHVS and CDR2 FQNEAQ. The CDR3: CASSATGTGGGGYTF. In DNA form, the CDR3 reads TGTGCCAGCAGCGCGACCGGGACAGGGGGTGGTGGCTACACCTTC.

This sequence joins TRBV7-3 and TRBJ2-5; weak D call: TRBD2 (5 bases). The CDR3 is made up of 14 amino acids. Germline V lookup: CDR1 SGHTA, CDR2 FQGTGA. V lost 4 bases and J lost 0, with 9 bases in between. DNA of the CDR3: TGTGCCAGCAGCTCGGGATTTAACCAAGAGACCCAGTACTTC. As protein: CASSSGFNQETQYF.

The rearrangement uses TRBV29-1 and TRBJ2-7, with 10 bases identical to TRBD2. The length of the CDR3 is 14 residues. V lost 4 bases, J lost 9 bases, and 12 bases stayed unmatched. The germline V gene encodes CDR1 SQVTM and CDR2 ANQGSEA. In DNA form, the CDR3 reads TGCAGCGTTGTCGCTCTAGCGGGAGATATAGTGCAGTACTTC. As protein: CSVVALAGDIVQYF.

V is TRBV24-1 and J is TRBJ2-3; 15 bases fit TRBD2. J lost 0 bases, V lost 6 bases, and 12 bases had no gene match. This CDR3 contains 20 residues. CDR1 and CDR2 from the germline V gene are KGHDR and SFDVKD. CDR3 sequence (DNA): TGTGCCACCAGTCTCGGACTAGCGGGAGGGGAGGGGACTAGCACAGATACGCAGTATTTT. It specifies CATSLGLAGGEGTSTDTQYF.

A single count supports this clone. This chain uses TRBV5-1 with TRBJ1-1, with D possibly TRBD1 on 5 matching bases. This CDR3 comprises 18 residues. Germline-derived CDR1 and CDR2 are SGHRS and YFSETQ. V lost 0 bases to trimming and J lost 6 bases, with 24 bases between them. CDR3 bases: TGCGCCAGCAGCTTGGAGAGGCAGGGTTTCCCACAAAAGGCTGAAGCTTTCTTT. Protein: CASSLERQGFPQKAEAFF.

This clone was observed a few times. The gene calls are TRBV5-1 and TRBJ2-2; no clear D. In germline, CDR1 is SGHRS, CDR2 YFSETQ. The CDR3 has 15 residues. The V end lost 0 bases, the J end lost 3 bases, and 9 bases lay between the germline ends. The CDR3 DNA follows: TGCGCCAGCAGCTTGGGAACAGACCACACCGGGGAGCTGTTTTTT. This gives the protein CASSLGTDHTGELFF. Based on the CDR3 plus reference TRBV5-1 and TRBJ2-2, the full variable domain is KAGVTQTPRYLIKTRGQQVTLSCSPISGHRSVSWYQQTPGQGLQFLFEYFSETQRNKGNFPGRFSGRQFSNSRSEMNVSTLELGDSALYLCASSLGTDHTGELFFGEGSRLTVL.

This clone was counted a single time. The chain is built from TRBV5-1 and TRBJ1-1, with TRBD1 as a possible D gene (6 bases). The V gene lost 8 bases and the J gene lost 4 bases, with 15 bases spanning the gap. CDR3 size: 13 residues. Germline V gene sequence: CDR1 SGHRS, CDR2 YFSETQ. The CDR3 loop is CASSRGYGTEAFF. In DNA form, the CDR3 reads TGCGCCAGTAGCAGGGGCTACGGCACTGAAGCTTTCTTT.

The count of this clone is one. The chain has TRBV6-1 and TRBJ2-3; TRBD1 matches 7 bases. CDR3 length: 17 residues. The ends lost 1 base at V and 3 bases at J; junction bases unmatched: 10. Per germline, CDR1 MNHNS and CDR2 SASEGT. CDR3 bases: TGTGCCAGCAGTGAAGAAGGACAGGCCGTTTGGACAGATACGCAGTATTTT. This encodes CASSEEGQAVWTDTQYF.

This clone was seen only a few times. The chain has TRBV4-3 and TRBJ2-2; perhaps TRBD2 as D (7 bases). The V and J ends lost 7 bases and 4 bases respectively, with 19 bases between them. The CDR3 is made up of 16 amino acids. CDR1 LGHNA and CDR2 YSLEER come from the germline V gene. The CDR3 bases are TGCGCCAGCACCAAGGGGGGAGGGGTTGGCACCGGGGAGCTGTTTTTT. It codes for CASTKGGGVGTGELFF.

On this clone: A single base separates this from a much larger clone, so it may be a read error. The CDR3: CASSLGQDQPQHF. CDR3 DNA: TGTGCCAGCAGCTTAGGACAGGATCAGCCCCAGCATTTT. The V gene is TRBV7-3, the J gene TRBJ1-5; 7 bases align to TRBD1. The germline V gene encodes CDR1 SGHTA and CDR2 FQGTGA. Unmatched junction bases numbered 0, after V lost 2 bases and J lost 5 bases. The CDR3 contains 13 residues.

This chain links TRBV3-1 (or the pseudogene TRBV3-2) with TRBJ2-1, with 7 positions matching TRBD2. This CDR3 is built from 17 residues. Germline trimming cut 0 bases from V and 9 bases from J; bases unmatched to any gene: 14. CDR1 and CDR2 (germline): LGHDT, YNNKEL (reference sequence). This CDR3 reads CASSQDGVWEGRGEQFF. DNA of the CDR3: TGTGCCAGCAGCCAAGATGGCGTGTGGGAGGGTAGGGGTGAGCAGTTCTTC.

The rearrangement joins TRBV5-1 to TRBJ1-4; TRBD1 matches 9 bases. The CDR3 loop spans 14 amino acids. V lost 4 bases to trimming and J lost 6 bases; unmatched junction nucleotides: 4. Germline lookup yields CDR1 SGHRS and CDR2 YFSETQ. CDR3 in amino acids: CASSVQGADEKLFF. The CDR3 DNA is TGCGCCAGCAGCGTACAGGGGGCGGATGAAAAACTGTTTTTT.